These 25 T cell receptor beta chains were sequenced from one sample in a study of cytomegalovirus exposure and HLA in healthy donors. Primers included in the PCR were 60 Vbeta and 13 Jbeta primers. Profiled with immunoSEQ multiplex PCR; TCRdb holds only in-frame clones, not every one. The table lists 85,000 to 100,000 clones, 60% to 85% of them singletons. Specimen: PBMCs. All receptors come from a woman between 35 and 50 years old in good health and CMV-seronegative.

The CDR3 DNA is TGTGCCAGCAGGACTGGGGCAGGTTGGGATTCACCCCTCCACTTT. Amino acid sequence: CASRTGAGWDSPLHF. The gene calls are TRBV6-5 and TRBJ1-6; weak D call: TRBD1 (5 bases). The CDR3 totals 15 residues. The V gene's germline CDR1 is MNHEY and CDR2 SVGAGI. Deletions cut 6 bases from V and 8 bases from J, with 17 bases between.

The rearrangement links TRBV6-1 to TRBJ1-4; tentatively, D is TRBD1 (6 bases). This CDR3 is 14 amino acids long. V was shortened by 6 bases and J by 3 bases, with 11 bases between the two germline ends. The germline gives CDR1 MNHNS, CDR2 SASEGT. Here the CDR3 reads CASSLGGANEKLFF. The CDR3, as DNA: TGTGCCAGCAGCTTAGGGGGAGCTAATGAAAAACTGTTTTTT.

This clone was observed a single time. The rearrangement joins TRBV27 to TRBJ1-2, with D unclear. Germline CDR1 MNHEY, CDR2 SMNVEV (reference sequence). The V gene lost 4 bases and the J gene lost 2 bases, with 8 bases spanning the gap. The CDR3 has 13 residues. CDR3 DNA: TGTGCCAGCAGTTATGGGGAGAACTATGGCTACACCTTC. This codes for CASSYGENYGYTF.

Here the CDR3 DNA reads TGCGCCAGCAGCCAAGATTGGGACAGCAACTATGGCTACACCTTC. This sequence encodes CASSQDWDSNYGYTF. The chain employs TRBV4-1 and TRBJ1-2; 7 bases line up with TRBD1. V shed 0 bases, J shed 2 bases, and the junction held 3 bases outside the gene matches. The CDR3 spans 15 residues. Germline values: CDR1 MGHRA, CDR2 YSYEKL.

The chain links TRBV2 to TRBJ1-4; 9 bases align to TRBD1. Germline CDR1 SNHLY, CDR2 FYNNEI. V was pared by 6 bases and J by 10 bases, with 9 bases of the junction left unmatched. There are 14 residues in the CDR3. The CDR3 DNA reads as TGTGCCAGCAGATCACCCCGGGGACAGGGAAAACTGTTTTTT. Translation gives CASRSPRGQGKLFF.

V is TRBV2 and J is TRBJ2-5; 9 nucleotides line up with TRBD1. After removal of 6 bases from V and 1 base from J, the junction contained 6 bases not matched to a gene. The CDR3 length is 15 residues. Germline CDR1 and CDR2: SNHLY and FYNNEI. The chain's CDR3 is CASRAGQGTQETQYF. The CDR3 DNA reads TGTGCCAGCAGGGCTGGACAGGGGACCCAAGAGACCCAGTACTTC.

The CDR3 nucleotides are TGTGCCAGTAGTATGACAGGGGGCTATGGCTACACCTTC. Translation gives CASSMTGGYGYTF. This sequence joins TRBV19 and TRBJ1-2; 9 nucleotides match TRBD1. The V gene's germline CDR1 is LNHDA and CDR2 SQIVND (reference sequence). V shed 3 bases and J 4 bases; nucleotides not matched to a gene: 0. The CDR3 is 13 residues long.

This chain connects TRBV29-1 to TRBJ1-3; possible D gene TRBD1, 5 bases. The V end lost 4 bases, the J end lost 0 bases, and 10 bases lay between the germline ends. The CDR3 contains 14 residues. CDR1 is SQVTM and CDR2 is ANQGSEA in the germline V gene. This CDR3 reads CSVGGEHSGNTIYF. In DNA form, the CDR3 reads TGCAGCGTTGGGGGGGAACACTCTGGAAACACCATATATTTT.

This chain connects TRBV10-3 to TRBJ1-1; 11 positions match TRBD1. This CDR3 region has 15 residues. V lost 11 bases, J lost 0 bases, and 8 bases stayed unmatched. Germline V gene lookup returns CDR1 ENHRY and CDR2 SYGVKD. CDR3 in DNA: TGTGCCGCCGGACAGGGGGCGGGCATGAACACTGAAGCTTTCTTT. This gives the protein CAAGQGAGMNTEAFF.

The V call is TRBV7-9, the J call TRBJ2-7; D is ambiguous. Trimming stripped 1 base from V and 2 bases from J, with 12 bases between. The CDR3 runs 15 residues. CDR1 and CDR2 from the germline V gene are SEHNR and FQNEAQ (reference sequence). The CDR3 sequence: CASSLGAQPTYEQYF. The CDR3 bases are TGTGCCAGCAGCTTAGGTGCACAGCCCACCTACGAGCAGTACTTC.

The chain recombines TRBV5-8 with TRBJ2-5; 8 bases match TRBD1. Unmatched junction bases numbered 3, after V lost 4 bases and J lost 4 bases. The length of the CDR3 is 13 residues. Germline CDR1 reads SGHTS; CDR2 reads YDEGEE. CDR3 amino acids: CASSNRGTETQYF. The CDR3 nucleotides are TGTGCCAGCAGCAACAGGGGGACAGAGACCCAGTACTTC.

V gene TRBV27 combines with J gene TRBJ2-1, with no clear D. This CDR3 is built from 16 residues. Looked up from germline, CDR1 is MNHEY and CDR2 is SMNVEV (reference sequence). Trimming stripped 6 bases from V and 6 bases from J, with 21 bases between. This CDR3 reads CASRPPTNHIGNEQFF. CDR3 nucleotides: TGTGCCAGCAGACCCCCCACCAATCATATCGGCAATGAGCAGTTCTTC.

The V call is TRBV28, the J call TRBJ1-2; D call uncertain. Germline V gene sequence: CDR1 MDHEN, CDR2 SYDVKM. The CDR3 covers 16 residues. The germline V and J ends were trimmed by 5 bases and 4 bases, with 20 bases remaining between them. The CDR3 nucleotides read TGTGCCAGCAGTCCACCCCTTAGGAGGGAGGCCTATGGCTACACCTTC. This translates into CASSPPLRREAYGYTF.

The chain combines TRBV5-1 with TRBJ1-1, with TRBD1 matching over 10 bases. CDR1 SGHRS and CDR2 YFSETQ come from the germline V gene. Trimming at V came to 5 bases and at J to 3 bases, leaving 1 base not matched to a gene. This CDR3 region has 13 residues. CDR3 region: CASRGQGYTEAFF. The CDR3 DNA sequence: TGCGCCAGCAGGGGACAGGGGTACACTGAAGCTTTCTTT.

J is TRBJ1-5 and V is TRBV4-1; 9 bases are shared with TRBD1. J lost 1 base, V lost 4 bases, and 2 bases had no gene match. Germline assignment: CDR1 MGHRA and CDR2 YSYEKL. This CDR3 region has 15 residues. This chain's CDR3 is CASSPDRGSNQPQHF. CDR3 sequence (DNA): TGCGCCAGCAGCCCGGACAGGGGCAGCAATCAGCCCCAGCATTTT.

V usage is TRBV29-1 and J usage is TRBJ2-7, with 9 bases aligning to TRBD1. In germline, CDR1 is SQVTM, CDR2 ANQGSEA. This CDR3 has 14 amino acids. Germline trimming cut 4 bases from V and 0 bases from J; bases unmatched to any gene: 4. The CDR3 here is CSVGGQGSSYEQYF. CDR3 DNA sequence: TGCAGCGTTGGTGGACAGGGGAGCTCCTACGAGCAGTACTTC.

In DNA form, the CDR3 reads TGTGCCAGCAGCTTTCGTCTAGAGGGCTACAATGAGCAGTTCTTC. Residues: CASSFRLEGYNEQFF. V is TRBV5-4 and J is TRBJ2-1; D may be TRBD2 (5 bases). CDR3 length equals 15 residues. Per germline, CDR1 SGHNT and CDR2 YYREEE (reference sequence). V dropped 2 bases and J dropped 3 bases, with 12 bases sitting between them. Full variable domain (outside the CDR3, taken from reference TRBV5-4 and TRBJ2-1): ETGVTQSPTHLIKTRGQQVTLRCSSQSGHNTVSWYQQALGQGPQFIFQYYREEENGRGNFPPRFSGLQFPNYSSELNVNALELDDSALYLCASSFRLEGYNEQFFGPGTRLTVL.

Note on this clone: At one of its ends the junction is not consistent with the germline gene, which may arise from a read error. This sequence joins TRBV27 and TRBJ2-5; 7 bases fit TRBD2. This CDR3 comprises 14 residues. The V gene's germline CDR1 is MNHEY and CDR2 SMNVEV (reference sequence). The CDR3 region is CASSSFRGDETQYF. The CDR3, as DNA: TGCGCCAGCAGCTCCTTTCGGGGGGATGAGACCCAGTACTTC.

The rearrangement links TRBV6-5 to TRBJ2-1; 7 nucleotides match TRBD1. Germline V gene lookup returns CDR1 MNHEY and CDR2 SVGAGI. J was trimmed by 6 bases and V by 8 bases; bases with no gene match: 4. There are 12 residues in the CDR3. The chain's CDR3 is CASSHRGNEQFF. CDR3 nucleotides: TGTGCCAGCTCCCACAGGGGCAATGAGCAGTTCTTC.

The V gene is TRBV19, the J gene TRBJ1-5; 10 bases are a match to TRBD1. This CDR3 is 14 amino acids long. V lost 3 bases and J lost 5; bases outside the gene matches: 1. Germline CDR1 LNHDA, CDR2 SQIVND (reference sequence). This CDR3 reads CASSIGQGDQPQHF. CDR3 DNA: TGTGCCAGTAGTATTGGACAGGGGGATCAGCCCCAGCATTTT.

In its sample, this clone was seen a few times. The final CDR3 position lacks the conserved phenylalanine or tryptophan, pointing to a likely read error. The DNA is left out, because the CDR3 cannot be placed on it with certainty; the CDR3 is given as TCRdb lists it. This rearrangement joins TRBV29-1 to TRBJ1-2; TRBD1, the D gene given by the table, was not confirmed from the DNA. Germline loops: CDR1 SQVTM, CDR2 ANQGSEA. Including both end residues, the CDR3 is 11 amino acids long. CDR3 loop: CSVFHRNGYTV.

The CDR3 DNA reads as TGTGCCATCAGTGCAGACAGTAACTCCTACGAGCAGTACTTC. This translates into CAISADSNSYEQYF. The gene calls are TRBV10-3 and TRBJ2-7; TRBD1 might be the D (5 bases). The V end lost 4 bases, the J end lost 0 bases, and 10 bases lay between the germline ends. The CDR3 totals 14 residues. The germline V gene encodes CDR1 ENHRY and CDR2 SYGVKD.

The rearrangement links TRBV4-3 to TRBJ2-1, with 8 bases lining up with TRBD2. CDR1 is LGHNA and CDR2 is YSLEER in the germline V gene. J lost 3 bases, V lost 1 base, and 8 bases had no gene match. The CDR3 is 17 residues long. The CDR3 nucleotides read TGCGCCAGCAGCCAAGGTGCGGGGGGCCTCCTCTACAATGAGCAGTTCTTC. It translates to CASSQGAGGLLYNEQFF.

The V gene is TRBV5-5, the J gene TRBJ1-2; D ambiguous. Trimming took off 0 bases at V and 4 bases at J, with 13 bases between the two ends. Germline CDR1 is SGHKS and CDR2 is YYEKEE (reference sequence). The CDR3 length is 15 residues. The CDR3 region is CASSLDLKGGYGYTF. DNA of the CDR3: TGTGCCAGCAGCTTGGATCTTAAGGGAGGCTATGGCTACACCTTC.

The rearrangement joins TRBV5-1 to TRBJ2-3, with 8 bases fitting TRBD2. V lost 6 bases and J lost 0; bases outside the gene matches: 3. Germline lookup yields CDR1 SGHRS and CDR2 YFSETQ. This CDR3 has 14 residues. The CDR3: CASTGGPSTDTQYF. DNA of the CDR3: TGCGCCAGCACGGGGGGGCCCAGCACAGATACGCAGTATTTT.